This entry describes one TCR beta chain. This specimen belongs to a study of CXCR3-negative and CXCR3-positive naive CD8 T cells. The CDR3 has 15 amino acids. The germline V gene encodes CDR1 SGHRS and CDR2 YFSETQ. The study made its TRB cDNA libraries by 5' RACE, adding UMI labels. After re-calling the 5' RACE reads, TCRdb lists one entry per CDR3 protein, DNA absent. The sample holds 28,000 or so distinct CDR3 sequences. Source material: naive CXCR3- CD8+ T cells from blood. As for subset: CD45RO-CCR7+CD27+CD95- naive CD8+ T cells lacking CXCR3 (TNR3-). The TCR was taken from a human donor in good health. Some clones in this sample may be carry-over from other donors' samples. V gene TRBV5-1 combines with J gene TRBJ2-3; TCRdb proposes TRBD2, but this gene call is untestable without DNA. The CDR3: CASSLSEGRTDTQYF.